Below, 12 T cell receptor beta chains from the same sample are listed, as sequenced in a study of response to subunit inactivated influenza vaccine (dated by TCRdb to 2016 to 2019). Libraries were made using RT-PCR. Sequencing was performed on an Illumina HiSeq 2500. The public sequencing data were trimmed at Q25 with fastp and processed into clonotypes with MiXCR by TCRdb, which kept only in-frame beta chains. One record per CDR3 amino acid sequence lists the most common genes and DNA. Counted in this sample were 500,000 to 650,000 distinct CDR3 sequences; 7.5% to 8.5% of them appeared once. Over 10% of the sample belongs to the ten largest clones. The specimen was PBMCs from blood, collected 23 months after vaccination. These receptor sequences come from a man between 45 and 75 years old who received an inactivated influenza vaccine. Donor details come from another sample of the same person, matched by shared clones.

This sequence joins TRBV9 and TRBJ2-1, with TRBD2 identical over 7 bases. This CDR3 contains 15 residues. Trimming took 0 bases from V and 4 from J; bases not matched to a gene: 4. Germline-derived CDR1 and CDR2 are SGDLS and YYNGEE. The CDR3 nucleotides read TGTGCCAGCAGCGTAGGCCAAGCGGGATACAATGAGCAGTTCTTC. It codes for CASSVGQAGYNEQFF.

This clonotype occurred a few times. The chain is built from TRBV11-2 and TRBJ2-7, with D possibly called TRBD1 or TRBD2 (6 bases each). Trimming left V 2 bases short and J 1 base short, with 15 bases between. This CDR3 has 16 amino acids. Germline V gene data show CDR1 as SGHAT and CDR2 as FQNNGV. The CDR3 DNA sequence: TGTGCCAGCAGCTTAAGGTCGGGGGCAGGGTCCTACGAGCAGTACTTC. This gives the protein CASSLRSGAGSYEQYF.

In its sample, this clonotype was seen a few times. The chain recombines TRBV20-1 with TRBJ1-1; 8 nucleotides match TRBD1. The germline V gene has CDR1 DFQATT and CDR2 SNEGSKA (reference sequence). With 6 bases clipped from V and 6 bases from J, the junction kept 6 bases outside the gene matches. This CDR3 spans 12 amino acids. CDR3 in DNA: TGCAGTGCCGGACAGGGCTACGCTGAAGCTTTCTTT. This encodes CSAGQGYAEAFF.

The V and J genes are TRBV6-2 or TRBV6-3 and TRBJ2-5; 11 bases are shared with TRBD1. V lost 6 bases to trimming and J lost 6 bases; unmatched junction nucleotides: 9. The CDR3 consists of 15 residues. Germline V CDR1 and CDR2: MNHEY, SVGEGT. The CDR3 coding sequence is TGTGCCAGCAGCTGGGGACAGGGGGTAATAAAGACCCAGTACTTC. It encodes CASSWGQGVIKTQYF.

The chain combines TRBV7-9 with TRBJ2-5; 7 positions match TRBD2. CDR3 size: 16 residues. V was pared by 7 bases and J by 4 bases, with 15 bases of the junction left unmatched. Germline CDR1 is SEHNR and CDR2 is FQNEAQ (reference sequence). CDR3 region: CASNPYIAGMGETQYF. The CDR3 DNA is TGTGCCAGCAACCCCTATATAGCGGGTATGGGAGAGACCCAGTACTTC.

This clonotype was detected a few times. The chain uses TRBV6-5 and TRBJ2-7; no firm D call. CDR1 and CDR2 from the germline V gene are MNHEY and SVGAGI. The CDR3 runs to 14 residues. V lost 4 bases to trimming and J lost 7 bases, with 17 bases between them. The CDR3, as DNA: TGTGCCAGCAGTTCTTCCCCTGACCTGCGGGAGCAGTACTTC. Translating gives CASSSSPDLREQYF.

The chain recombines TRBV20-1 with TRBJ1-1; D might be TRBD1 (6 bases). CDR3 length equals 14 residues. In germline, CDR1 is DFQATT, CDR2 SNEGSKA (reference sequence). Trimming took off 6 bases at V and 7 bases at J, with 21 bases between the two ends. The CDR3 DNA sequence: TGCAGTGCGCGATATGGGGGGGCCGGGGGTGAAGCTTTCTTT. It yields the protein CSARYGGAGGEAFF.

Notes on this clonotype: An end of the junction differs from the germline gene, which may be a read error. The chain couples TRBV29-1 to TRBJ1-2, with D possibly TRBD1 on 5 matching bases. Germline V gene data show CDR1 as SQVTM and CDR2 as ANQGSEA. This CDR3 comprises 12 residues. This CDR3 is CGVTGTGYGYTF. Written as DNA, the CDR3 is TGCGGCGTGACCGGGACGGGCTATGGCTACACCTTC. Using reference TRBV29-1 and TRBJ1-2 for the parts outside the CDR3, the full variable domain is SAVISQKPSRDICQRGTSLTIQCQVDSQVTMMFWYRQQPGQSLTLIATANQGSEATYESGFVIDKFPISRPNLTFSTLTVSNMSPEDSSIYLCGVTGTGYGYTFGSGTRLTVV.

This sequence joins TRBV10-3 and TRBJ1-6; no reliable D call. The CDR3 is 14 residues long. V was cut by 6 bases and J by 9 bases, with 15 bases left in between. In germline, CDR1 is ENHRY, CDR2 SYGVKD. The CDR3: CAISFGRAGSPLHF. CDR3 DNA: TGTGCCATCAGCTTTGGGAGAGCGGGTTCACCCCTCCACTTT.

This clonotype was seen a few times. The rearrangement links TRBV6-5 to TRBJ2-3, with D perhaps TRBD1 (6 bases). Trimming cost V 0 bases and J 6 bases, with 16 bases left between them. The CDR3 consists of 16 residues. The germline gives CDR1 MNHEY, CDR2 SVGAGI. In DNA, the CDR3 is TGTGCCAGCAGTTACTCGTCCCTTCCTAGGGGGGATACGCAGTATTTT. The encoded protein is CASSYSSLPRGDTQYF.

The V gene is TRBV20-1, the J gene TRBJ1-1, with D maybe TRBD1 (6 bases). Germline V CDR1 and CDR2: DFQATT, SNEGSKA (reference sequence). V was pared by 6 bases and J by 7 bases, with 15 bases between. This CDR3 is built from 12 residues. The CDR3 coding sequence is TGCAGTGCCATACCGACAGGATATGAAGCTTTCTTT. Protein sequence: CSAIPTGYEAFF.

This clonotype was detected many times. The chain links TRBV28 to TRBJ2-5; 8 nucleotides match TRBD2. The CDR3 is 15 residues long. Germline-derived CDR1 and CDR2 are MDHEN and SYDVKM. The trim removed 6 bases at V and 0 bases at J, leaving 6 bases unmatched. The CDR3 region is CASSPGGGYQETQYF. CDR3 DNA: TGTGCCAGCAGCCCGGGGGGGGGCTACCAAGAGACCCAGTACTTC.